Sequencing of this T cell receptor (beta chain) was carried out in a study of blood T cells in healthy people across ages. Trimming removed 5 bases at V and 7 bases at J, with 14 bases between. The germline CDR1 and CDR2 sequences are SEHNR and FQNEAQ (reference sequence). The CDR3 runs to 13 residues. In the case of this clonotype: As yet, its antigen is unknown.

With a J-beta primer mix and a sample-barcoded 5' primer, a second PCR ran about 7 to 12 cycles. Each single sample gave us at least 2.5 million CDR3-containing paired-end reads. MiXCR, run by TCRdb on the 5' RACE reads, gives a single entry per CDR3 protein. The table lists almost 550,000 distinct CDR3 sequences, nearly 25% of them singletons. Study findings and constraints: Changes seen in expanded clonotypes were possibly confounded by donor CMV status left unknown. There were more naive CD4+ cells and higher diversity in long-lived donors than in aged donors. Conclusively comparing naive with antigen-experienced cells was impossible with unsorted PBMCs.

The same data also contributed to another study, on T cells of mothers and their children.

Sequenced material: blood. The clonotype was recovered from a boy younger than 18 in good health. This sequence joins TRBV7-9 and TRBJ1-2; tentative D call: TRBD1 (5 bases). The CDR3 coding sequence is TGTGCCAGCAGCACCCAAACAGGCGCTGGCTACACCTTC. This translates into CASSTQTGAGYTF.